This T cell receptor beta chain was sequenced for a study of read filtering for tumor transcriptome and immune sequencing (dated by TCRdb to about 2020). A note on the overall study: The cohort had around 16 male and approximately 15 female patients with a mean age of roughly 66 years, ranging from roughly 40 to 90. By revised international staging, eight or nine patients were R-ISS I, approximately 15 were R-ISS II and about seven were R-ISS III. Whole-transcriptome libraries were prepared with the TruSeq RNA Access Library Prep Kit after DNase treatment. Per sample, about 3.5 to 11 million TCR-region mapped reads were obtained with IR-seq, compared with only about 80 to 1,400 with RNA-seq. Using the same bone marrow samples, the study compared TCR repertoires obtained by targeted immune repertoire sequencing with those obtained by bulk whole-transcriptome sequencing. As a main aim, a read-filtering strategy for immune repertoire data was addressed, with the specific question being whether clonotypes supported by a single read should be removed. What the authors observed across the whole study: Removing single-read clonotypes increased the correlation between IR-seq and RNA-seq shared clonotype proportions. Clonotypes were captured by IR-seq at much higher depth and more reliably than by RNA-seq, and smaller IR-seq throughput was sufficient for identification of most shared clonotypes. Rather than purified T cells, the sorted CD138-negative fraction was a mixed bone marrow immune population. Single-read clonotypes made up roughly 81% of clonotypes but 3% to 4% of total reads in IR-seq, and less than 75% of clonotypes and approximately 45% of reads in RNA-seq.

A remark on this clonotype: The antigen this receptor binds is unknown. No per-base quality is available; no much larger clone lies one base away.

Bone marrow was sampled from every patient at the time of active disease. Ficoll-Hypaque density gradient centrifugation was used to isolate bone marrow mononuclear cells. Myeloma plasma cells were removed and CD138-negative cells were obtained by negative selection following labeling with CD138 magnetic microbeads on a MACS separator. Purity of the isolated cells was checked by flow cytometry on an Attune NxT using CD138 antibodies. TRIzol reagent was used to extract total RNA, and a NanoDrop spectrophotometer was used to quantify the extracted RNA. For each patient, the CD138-negative bone marrow sample underwent paired RNA-seq and IR-seq. Starting from 350 to 450 ng RNA, TCR libraries were constructed with the Immunoverse kit using molecular barcoded adaptors that cover the alpha/delta and beta/gamma chains. TCR library preparation was performed with the same RNA that was used for transcriptome sequencing. TCR libraries were sequenced on an Illumina HiSeq 4000 with 2 x 150 cycles. As for how the authors treated the data: With MiXCR, TCR reads were aligned to human V, D, J and C references and assembled into CDR3 clonotypes, with quality filtering and error correction included. The tcR package in R was used for analysis of clonotype counts and gene usage diversity. For inspection of raw mapping reads, RNA-seq reads were mapped by STAR aligner version 2.5.3a onto GRCh37 of the human genome. To test the effect of sequencing depth on detected clonotypes, IR-seq fastq files were randomly downsampled using Seqtk 1.3. The public reads were run again by TCRdb, first through fastp at Q25 and then through MiXCR, and only productive beta chains were kept. All rows with the same CDR3 protein become a single entry with the most common DNA and genes. TCRdb, not the original authors, processed these V and J calls. The sample profile shows roughly 56,000 distinct CDR3 sequences; approximately 20% of them were found once. Over 12% of the sample is held by the ten biggest clonotypes.

V and J are trimmed by 6 bases and 4 bases, and the gene matches miss 9 bases of the junction. CDR1 and CDR2 were assigned from the germline V gene (reference sequence) as MNHNY and SVGAGI. The CDR3 measures 16 amino acids from cysteine to phenylalanine. This entry keeps only the CDR3 DNA: 48 bases, framed from base 1. The sequenced material came from a population of CD138-negative cells sorted from bone marrow. The cell subset or site label corresponds to: bone marrow mononuclear cells depleted of CD138+ plasma/myeloma cells by negative magnetic selection. The chain was built from TRBV6-6 and TRBJ2-5; the junction holds 12 bases that match TRBD1. This receptor was obtained from a donor aged 40 or older with multiple myeloma. DNA sequence: TGTGCCAGCAGCCCACAGGGACAGGGGGCCAGAGAGACCCAGTACTTC. The resulting protein is CASSPQGQGARETQYF.